This entry is about one TCR beta chain. The data are from a study of control samples from healthy donors and cancer patients. Using immunoSEQ multiplex PCR, the repertoire was profiled, and TCRdb retains in-frame clones only, with some absent. Found here are over 100,000 clones, about 91% of them singletons; the top ten hold approximately 3.5%. CDR1 is MNHEY, CDR2 SVGAGI, per germline. This CDR3 is built from 14 residues. Deletions cut 6 bases from V and 1 base from J, with 12 bases between. This receptor was taken from a middle-aged man in good health. Sequencing input: blood. The V and J genes are TRBV6-5 and TRBJ2-5; no definite D call. This CDR3 is CASSHDRFQETQYF. CDR3 sequence (DNA): TGTGCCAGCAGCCACGACCGATTCCAAGAGACCCAGTACTTC.